The T cell receptor beta chain described here comes from a study of blood T cell repertoires in COVID-19 (TCRdb year 2020). Describing the broader study: Samples from collaborators originated in the United States, Italy and Spain and spanned both the acute and convalescent phases of COVID-19. The repertoires were released in a freely available public database intended as a resource for research on the immune response to SARS-CoV-2. The material from the prospective study consisted of cDNA or gDNA derived from T cells, B-cell-depleted T cells, or PBMCs. The dataset comprised deeply sampled blood TCRbeta repertoires from subjects exposed to, actively infected with, or recovered from COVID-19. The samples were drawn from the first 160 participants of the ongoing ImmuneRACE study and from some 1,300 subjects provided by 6 global collaborators. Nearly every sample came with metadata listing a de-identified subject ID, COVID-19 status, age in years and sex. Where available, HLA class I and class II types were obtained from metadata supplied by the sample provider rather than from assay-based typing.

Whole blood was collected in K2EDTA tubes by collaborating institutions according to the institutions' own protocols. For TCRbeta analysis, collaborators shipped samples as frozen whole blood, isolated PBMCs, or DNA extracted from either of those sample types. With respect to this clone: The antigen it recognizes is unknown. Base quality data are lacking; no much larger clone is found one base away.

Taken from cysteine to phenylalanine, the CDR3 has 15 residues. Only CDR3 DNA is held: 45 bases, read in frame from base 1. Per the germline V gene, MRHNA is the CDR1 and SNTAGT is the CDR2. Unmatched junction bases come to 3, with V trimmed by 2 bases and J by 2 bases. TCRbeta CDR3 regions were amplified from genomic DNA using the immunoSEQ Assay, a bias-controlled multiplex PCR. The original pipeline was this. The number of nucleated cells in each sample was estimated by amplification of reference gene primers within the assay. Sequence reads were collapsed and filtered to measure the absolute abundance of every unique TCRbeta CDR3 rearrangement. For each sample, productive Simpson clonality was calculated as the square root of Simpson's diversity index over productive rearrangements. Not all clones reach the TCRdb copy of this immuneACCESS table, which keeps in-frame sequences only. Checked studies attribute under half of the gap to unresolved V genes and leave the rest unexplained. V and J calls plus clone size are reproduced from that table; the DNA served to infer D and trimming. The sample table contains a few hundred thousand clones; only one count was recorded for 85% to 90% of them. The ten largest account for about 4.1% of the sample.

Broader findings and caveats from the paper: The amount of clinical and demographic metadata varied by source and participant and was provided uncurated.

The sample was peripheral blood. The receptor chain draws on TRBV6-4 and TRBJ1-2, with TRBD1 matching 9 junction bases. The clonotype was recovered from a man aged 45 to 65 with acute or convalescent COVID-19. The CDR3 reads CASSDRTGGNYGYTF. The sequenced DNA is TGTGCCAGCAGTGACCGTACAGGGGGCAACTATGGCTACACCTTC.